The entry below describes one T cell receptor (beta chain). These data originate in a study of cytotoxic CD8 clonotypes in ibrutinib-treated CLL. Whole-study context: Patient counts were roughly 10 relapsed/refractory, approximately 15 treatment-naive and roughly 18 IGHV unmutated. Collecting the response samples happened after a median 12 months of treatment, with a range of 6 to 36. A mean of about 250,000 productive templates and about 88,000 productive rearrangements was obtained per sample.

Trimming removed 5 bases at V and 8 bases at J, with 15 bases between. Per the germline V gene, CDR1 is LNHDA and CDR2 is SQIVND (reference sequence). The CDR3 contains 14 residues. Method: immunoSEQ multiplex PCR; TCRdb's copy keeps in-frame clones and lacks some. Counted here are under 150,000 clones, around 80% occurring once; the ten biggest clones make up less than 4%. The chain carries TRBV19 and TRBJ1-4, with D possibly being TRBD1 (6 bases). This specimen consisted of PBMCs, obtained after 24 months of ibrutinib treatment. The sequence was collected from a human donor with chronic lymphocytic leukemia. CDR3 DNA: TGTGCCAGTAGTTGGACAGCCCCGCAGGAAAAACTGTTTTTT. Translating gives CASSWTAPQEKLFF.